The next 15 T cell receptor beta chains were all read from a single sample in a study of cytomegalovirus exposure and HLA in healthy donors. Amplification used 60 Vbeta primers and 13 Jbeta primers. Data came from immunoSEQ multiplex PCR; TCRdb stores just in-frame clones and leaves some out. This table holds tens of thousands of clones, over 90% found once. What was sequenced was PBMCs. The receptors were gathered from a woman between 18 and 29 years old in good health and CMV-seronegative.

V and J are TRBV7-2 and TRBJ2-2, with no clear D. The CDR3 sequence is 14 residues long. V shed 5 bases and J shed 2 bases, with 9 bases lying between them. The germline gives CDR1 SGHTA, CDR2 FQGNSA. The CDR3 loop is CASSLDSNTGELFF. The CDR3 DNA sequence: TGTGCCAGCAGCCTTGACTCAAACACCGGGGAGCTGTTTTTT.

CDR3: CASSEGYEQFF. The CDR3, as DNA: TGTGCCAGCAGCGAGGGTTACGAGCAGTTCTTC. This chain uses TRBV7-6 with TRBJ2-1, with D possibly being TRBD2 (5 bases). V was clipped by 5 bases and J by 10 bases, with 9 bases between them. Germline-derived CDR1 and CDR2 are SGHVS and FNYEAQ. The CDR3 is 11 residues long.

The chain uses TRBV30 and TRBJ2-4; 11 bases match TRBD2. This CDR3 spans 14 amino acids. The J segment lost 0 bases and the V segment lost 5 bases, leaving 0 bases of the junction unmatched. Germline V gene sequence: CDR1 GTSNPN, CDR2 SVGIG (reference sequence). The CDR3 bases are TGTGCCTGGGGACTAGCGGGAGCCAAAAACATTCAGTACTTC. Translation: CAWGLAGAKNIQYF.

This rearrangement joins TRBV9 to TRBJ2-1; 16 bases are shared with TRBD2. The CDR3 is made up of 22 amino acids. V trimming: 3 bases; J trimming: 3 bases; junction bases outside the gene matches: 18. Per germline, CDR1 SGDLS and CDR2 YYNGEE. CDR3 protein: CASSGPILAGTSGRGGYNEQFF. The CDR3 nucleotides are TGTGCCAGCAGCGGACCAATTTTGGCTGGGACTAGCGGGAGGGGTGGCTACAATGAGCAGTTCTTC.

V is TRBV30 and J is TRBJ2-7; TRBD1 might be the D (5 bases). There are 14 residues in the CDR3. Trimming took off 5 bases at V and 0 bases at J, with 14 bases between the two ends. Germline values: CDR1 GTSNPN, CDR2 SVGIG (reference sequence). CDR3 region: CAWCKKQVSYEQYF. CDR3 DNA: TGTGCCTGGTGTAAAAAACAGGTCTCCTACGAGCAGTACTTC.

The chain carries TRBV5-1 and TRBJ1-6, with unresolved D. V was pared by 4 bases and J by 7 bases, with 9 bases between. Per germline, CDR1 SGHRS and CDR2 YFSETQ. CDR3 length equals 13 residues. CDR3 sequence (DNA): TGCGCCAGCAGCCGAGACTCCAATTCACCCCTCCACTTT. It is translated as CASSRDSNSPLHF.

V usage is TRBV4-2 and J usage is TRBJ2-6, with D perhaps TRBD2 (5 bases). Between the trimmed V and J ends, which lost 4 bases and 2 bases, there was a span of 12 bases. This CDR3 contains 16 residues. CDR1 and CDR2 from the germline V gene are LGHNA and YNFKEQ. Here the CDR3 reads CASSPTTSAGANVLTF. The CDR3 DNA is TGTGCCAGCAGCCCGACCACTAGTGCTGGGGCCAACGTCCTGACTTTC.

V usage is TRBV11-2 and J usage is TRBJ1-1; 7 bases match TRBD1. The V and J ends lost 3 bases and 7 bases, in that order; junction bases with no gene match: 2. Per the germline V gene, CDR1 is SGHAT and CDR2 is FQNNGV. The CDR3 has 12 residues. As DNA, the CDR3 is TGTGCCAGCAGCTTGAACAGGGGTGAAGCTTTCTTT. It yields the protein CASSLNRGEAFF.

The chain combines TRBV5-1 with TRBJ2-3; 8 bases fit TRBD1. Germline V gene lookup returns CDR1 SGHRS and CDR2 YFSETQ. V trimming: 2 bases; J trimming: 4 bases; junction bases outside the gene matches: 6. This CDR3 is built from 15 residues. CDR3 nucleotides: TGCGCCAGCAGCTTTGGACAGGGCAATTCAGATACGCAGTATTTT. Its protein product is CASSFGQGNSDTQYF.

J is TRBJ1-5 and V is TRBV6-6; D is unresolved. The CDR3 is made up of 14 amino acids. Germline V gene sequence: CDR1 MNHNY, CDR2 SVGAGI (reference sequence). V lost 7 bases to trimming and J lost 7 bases, with 17 bases between them. CDR3 coding DNA: TGTGCCAGCATTGGAATGGGCACTGCCCAGCCCCAGCATTTT. Translated: CASIGMGTAQPQHF.

This rearrangement joins TRBV27 to TRBJ2-1, with 13 bases aligning to TRBD2. The germline V gene encodes CDR1 MNHEY and CDR2 SMNVEV (reference sequence). This CDR3 comprises 17 residues. V lost 3 bases, J lost 7 bases, and 9 bases stayed unmatched. The CDR3 coding sequence is TGTGCCAGCAGTTTCCGGACTAGCGGGAGAGAATATAATGAGCAGTTCTTC. Protein: CASSFRTSGREYNEQFF.

The chain links TRBV19 to TRBJ2-4; D remains unclear. The CDR3 extends over 13 amino acids. Germline V gives CDR1 LNHDA, CDR2 SQIVND (reference sequence). Trimming took 3 bases from V and 9 from J, leaving 12 bases between them. CDR3: CASSIGPGGIQYF. The CDR3 DNA reads TGTGCCAGTAGTATCGGCCCTGGCGGCATTCAGTACTTC.

The chain joins TRBV5-6 to TRBJ1-1; D may be TRBD1 (5 bases). The CDR3 loop spans 13 amino acids. Between the trimmed V and J ends, which lost 3 bases and 7 bases, there was a span of 13 bases. Germline-derived CDR1 and CDR2 are SGHDT and YYEEEE. CDR3: CASSWGGRSEAFF. As DNA, the CDR3 is TGTGCCAGCAGCTGGGGGGGAAGAAGTGAAGCTTTCTTT.

This clone was detected only a few times. The chain links TRBV6-4 to TRBJ1-4, with TRBD1 identical over 9 bases. Germline values: CDR1 MRHNA, CDR2 SNTAGT. This CDR3 is 16 amino acids long. The trim removed 5 bases at V and 5 bases at J, leaving 9 bases unmatched. DNA for the CDR3: TGTGCCAGCAGTCAACCCACGACAGGGGGGAATGAAAAACTGTTTTTT. Its translation: CASSQPTTGGNEKLFF.

Here the CDR3 DNA reads TGTGCCAGCAGCACTCTAGGGGGGGGCTACGAGCAGTACTTC. Translating gives CASSTLGGGYEQYF. The V gene is TRBV9, the J gene TRBJ2-7, with D tentatively TRBD2 (7 bases). The CDR3 loop spans 14 amino acids. Germline CDR1 SGDLS, CDR2 YYNGEE. V gave up 4 bases and J gave up 3 bases, with 14 bases separating them.